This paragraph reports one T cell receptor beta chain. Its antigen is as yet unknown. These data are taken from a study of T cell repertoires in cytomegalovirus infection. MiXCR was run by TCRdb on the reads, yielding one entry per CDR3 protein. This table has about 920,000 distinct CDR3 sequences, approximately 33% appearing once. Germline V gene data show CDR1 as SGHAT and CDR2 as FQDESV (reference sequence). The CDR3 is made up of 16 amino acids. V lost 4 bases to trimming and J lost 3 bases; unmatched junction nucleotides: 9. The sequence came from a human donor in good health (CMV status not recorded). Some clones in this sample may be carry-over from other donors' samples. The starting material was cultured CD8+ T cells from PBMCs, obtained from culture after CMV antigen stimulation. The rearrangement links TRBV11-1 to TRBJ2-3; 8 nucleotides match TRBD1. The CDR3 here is CASSSLEGQGTDTQYF. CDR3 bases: TGTGCCAGCAGCTCCCTAGAAGGACAGGGTACAGATACGCAGTATTTT.